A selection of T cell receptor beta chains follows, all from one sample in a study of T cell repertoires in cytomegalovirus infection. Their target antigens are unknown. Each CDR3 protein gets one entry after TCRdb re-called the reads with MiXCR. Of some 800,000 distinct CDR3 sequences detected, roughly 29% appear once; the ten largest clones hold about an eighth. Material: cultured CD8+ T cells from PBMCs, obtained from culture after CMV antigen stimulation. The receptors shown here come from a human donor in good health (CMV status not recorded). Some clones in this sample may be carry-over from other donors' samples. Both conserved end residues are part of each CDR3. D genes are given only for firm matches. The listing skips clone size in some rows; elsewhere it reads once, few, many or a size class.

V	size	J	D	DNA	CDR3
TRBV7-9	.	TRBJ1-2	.	TGTGCCAGCAGCTTAAGTTACACAGCCAACTATGGCTACACCTTC	CASSLSYTANYGYTF
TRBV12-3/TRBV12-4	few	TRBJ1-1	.	TGTGCCAGCAGTCCGGCGGGGGGGACGGGGACTGAAGCTTTCTTT	CASSPAGGTGTEAFF
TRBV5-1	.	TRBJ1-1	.	TGCGCCAGCAGAGCCATCCGTGGGGAGAGCACTGAAGCTTTCTTT	CASRAIRGESTEAFF
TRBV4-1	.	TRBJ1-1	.	TGCGCCAGCAGCCTGGGGGGTAGACAAGCTTTCTTT	CASSLGGRQAFF
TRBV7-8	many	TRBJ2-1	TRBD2	TGTGCCAGCAGCTTAGCGCAGGCTAGCGGAGTCTCCTACAATGAGCAGTTCTTC	CASSLAQASGVSYNEQFF
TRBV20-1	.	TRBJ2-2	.	TGCAGTGCTCGGGACTTCAAGAACACCGGGGAGCTGTTTTTT	CSARDFKNTGELFF
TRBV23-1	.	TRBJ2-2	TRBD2	TGCGCCAGCAGTCAACTGACTAGCGGGGGCCCCGGGAACACCGGGGAGCTGTTTTTT	CASSQLTSGGPGNTGELFF
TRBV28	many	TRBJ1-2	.	TGTGCCAGCAGTTCCCGGGACGGAACTAACTATGGCTACACCTTC	CASSSRDGTNYGYTF
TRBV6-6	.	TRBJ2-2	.	TGTGCCAGCAGAGGGGCCGCGAACACCGGGGAGCTGTTTTTT	CASRGAANTGELFF
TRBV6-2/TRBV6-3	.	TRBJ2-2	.	TGTGCCAGCAGGAAGAGGGACACCGGGGAGCTGTTTTTT	CASRKRDTGELFF
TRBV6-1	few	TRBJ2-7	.	TGTGCCAGCAGCGCACCAGGGTCAGTCGAGCAGTACTTC	CASSAPGSVEQYF
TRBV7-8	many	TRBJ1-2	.	TGTGCCAGCAGTCCTACGTGGGACTTTTCCCCTGGCTACACCTTC	CASSPTWDFSPGYTF
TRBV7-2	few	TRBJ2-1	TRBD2	TGTGCCAGCAGCTTAGCCCCCAGTTTAGCGGGGTCCCTGTACAATGAGCAGTTCTTC	CASSLAPSLAGSLYNEQFF
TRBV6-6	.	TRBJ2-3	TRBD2	TGTGCCAGCAGTTGGGTAGCGGGACGCACAGATACGCAGTATTTT	CASSWVAGRTDTQYF
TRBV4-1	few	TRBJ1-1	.	TGCGCCAGCAGCCAGAACCCTTTAACTGAAGCTTTCTTT	CASSQNPLTEAFF
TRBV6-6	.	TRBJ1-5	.	TGTGCCAGCGGCCAGGACCGAAATCAGCCCCAGCATTTT	CASGQDRNQPQHF
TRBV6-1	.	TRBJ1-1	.	TGTGCCAGCAGTGACCCCGGACAGATAAACACTGAAGCTTTCTTT	CASSDPGQINTEAFF
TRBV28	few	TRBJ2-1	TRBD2	TGTGCCAGCAGTTTAATAGCGGGGGCTAACAATGAGCAGTTCTTC	CASSLIAGANNEQFF
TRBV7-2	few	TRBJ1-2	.	TGTGCCAGCAGCTTAGTGACAAAACGGCGGGGCTACACCTTC	CASSLVTKRRGYTF
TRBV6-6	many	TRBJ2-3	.	TGTGCCAGCAGTTACTCGTATACGCAGTATTTT	CASSYSYTQYF
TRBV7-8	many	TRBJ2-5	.	TGTGCCAGCAGCCCAACGGGCAGGCGGAAAGAGACCCAGTACTTC	CASSPTGRRKETQYF
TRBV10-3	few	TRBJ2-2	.	TGTGCCATCGGGTTTGGGACTGCGAACACCGGGGAGCTGTTTTTT	CAIGFGTANTGELFF
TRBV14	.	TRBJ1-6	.	TGTGCCAGCAGCCAAGATTGGACACTTAATTCACCCCTCCACTTT	CASSQDWTLNSPLHF
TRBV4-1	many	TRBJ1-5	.	TGCGCCAGCAGCCAGACGTGGACAGCGCGCAATCAGCCCCAGCATTTT	CASSQTWTARNQPQHF
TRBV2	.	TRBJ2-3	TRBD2	TGTGCCAGCAGTTTTACTAGCGGGAGCACAGATACGCAGTATTTT	CASSFTSGSTDTQYF
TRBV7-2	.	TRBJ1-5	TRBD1	TGTGCCAGCAGCTTAGCGCAGGGGGCGAGGAGCAATCAGCCCCAGCATTTT	CASSLAQGARSNQPQHF
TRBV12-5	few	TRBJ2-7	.	TGTGCTAGTGGTCCCGTAGGGACAACCTCCTCCTACGAGCAGTACTTC	CASGPVGTTSSYEQYF
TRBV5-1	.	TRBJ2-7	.	TGCGCCAGCAGCTTCGGTGACCCAAGGGACTACGAGCAGTACTTC	CASSFGDPRDYEQYF
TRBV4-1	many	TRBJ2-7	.	TGCGCCAGCAGCCCCGCCCCGGGCTCCTACGAGCAGTACTTC	CASSPAPGSYEQYF
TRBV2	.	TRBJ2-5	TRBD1	TGTGCCAGCAGTGTAGGAGACAGGGGTAGCGAGACCCAGTACTTC	CASSVGDRGSETQYF
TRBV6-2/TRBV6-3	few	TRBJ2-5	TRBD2	TGTGCCAGCAGTTATGGTCCGCCGACTAGCGGGACCCAAGAGACCCAGTACTTC	CASSYGPPTSGTQETQYF
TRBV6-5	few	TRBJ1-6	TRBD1	TGTGCCAGCAGTTACGGGACAGGGTCTCCCCATAATTCACCCCTCCACTTT	CASSYGTGSPHNSPLHF
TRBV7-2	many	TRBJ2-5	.	TGTGCCAGCAGCACCGGGACTTTTTTAAAGGAGACCCAGTACTTC	CASSTGTFLKETQYF
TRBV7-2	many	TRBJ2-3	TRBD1	TGTGCCAGCAGCTTACACCAGGGGGCAGATACGCAGTATTTT	CASSLHQGADTQYF
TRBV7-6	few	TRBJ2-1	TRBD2	TGTGCCAGCAGCTCTAACCAGCGGGGGGGCAATGAGCAGTTCTTC	CASSSNQRGGNEQFF
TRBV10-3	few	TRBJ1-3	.	TGTGCCATCAGTGAAAGGGCTGGAAACACCATATATTTT	CAISERAGNTIYF
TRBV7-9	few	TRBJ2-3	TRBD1	TGTGCCAGCAGCCGTGCTAGGGACAGGCTCACAGATACGCAGTATTTT	CASSRARDRLTDTQYF
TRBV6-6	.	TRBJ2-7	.	TGTGCCAGCAGTTTGGACAGTCACTACGAGCAGTACTTC	CASSLDSHYEQYF